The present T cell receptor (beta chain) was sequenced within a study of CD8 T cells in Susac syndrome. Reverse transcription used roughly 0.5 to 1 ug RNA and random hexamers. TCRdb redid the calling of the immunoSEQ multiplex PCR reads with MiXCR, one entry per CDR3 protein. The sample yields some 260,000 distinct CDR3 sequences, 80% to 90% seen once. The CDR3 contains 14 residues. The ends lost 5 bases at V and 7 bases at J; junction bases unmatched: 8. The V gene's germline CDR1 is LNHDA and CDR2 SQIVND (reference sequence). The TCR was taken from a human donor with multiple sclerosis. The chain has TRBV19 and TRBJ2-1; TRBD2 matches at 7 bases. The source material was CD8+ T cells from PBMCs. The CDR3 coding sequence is TGTGCCAGTAGTTGGGGGGAGGGCTATAATGAGCAGTTCTTC. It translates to CASSWGEGYNEQFF.